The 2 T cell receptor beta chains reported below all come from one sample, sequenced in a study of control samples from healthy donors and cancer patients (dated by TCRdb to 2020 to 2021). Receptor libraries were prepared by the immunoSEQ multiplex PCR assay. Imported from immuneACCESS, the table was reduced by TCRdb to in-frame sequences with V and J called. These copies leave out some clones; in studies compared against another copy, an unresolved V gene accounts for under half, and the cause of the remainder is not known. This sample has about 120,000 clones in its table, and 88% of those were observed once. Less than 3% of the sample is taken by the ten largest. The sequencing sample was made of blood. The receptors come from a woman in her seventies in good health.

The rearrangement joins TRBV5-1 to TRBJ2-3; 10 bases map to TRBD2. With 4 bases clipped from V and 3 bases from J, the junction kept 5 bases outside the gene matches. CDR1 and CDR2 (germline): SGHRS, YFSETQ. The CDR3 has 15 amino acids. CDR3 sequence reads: CASSRSGGATDTQYF. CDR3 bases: TGCGCCAGCAGCAGGAGCGGGGGGGCGACAGATACGCAGTATTTT.

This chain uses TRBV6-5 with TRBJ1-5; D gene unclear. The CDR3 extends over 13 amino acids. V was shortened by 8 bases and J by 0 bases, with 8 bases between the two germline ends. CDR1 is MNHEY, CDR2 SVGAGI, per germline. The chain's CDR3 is CASGQYSNQPQHF. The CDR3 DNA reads TGTGCCAGCGGCCAATATAGCAATCAGCCCCAGCATTTT.